Below are 20 T cell receptor beta chains sequenced from a single sample in a study of siplizumab effects on memory and regulatory T cells. Produced via immunoSEQ multiplex PCR; TCRdb's table is partial and in-frame only. The table has some 97,000 clones, about 91% seen once. The source material was CD4+ T cells sorted from blood. The source of these receptors is a human donor in good health. Some clones in this sample may be carry-over from other donors' samples.

The table lists this clone with a count of one. The rearrangement uses TRBV2 and TRBJ2-5; possibly TRBD1 for D (6 bases). The CDR3 loop spans 15 amino acids. In germline, CDR1 is SNHLY, CDR2 FYNNEI. Trimming stripped 3 bases from V and 4 bases from J, with 15 bases between. CDR3 protein: CASSEGATSGETQYF. CDR3 DNA sequence: TGTGCCAGCAGTGAGGGGGCCACGTCCGGAGAGACCCAGTACTTC.

The chain has TRBV5-4 and TRBJ2-7; weak D call: TRBD2 (6 bases). Looked up from germline, CDR1 is SGHNT and CDR2 is YYREEE (reference sequence). Trimming stripped 2 bases from V and 5 bases from J, with 14 bases between. This CDR3 spans 14 amino acids. CDR3 in DNA: TGTGCCAGCAGCTTAGGAGGGAGTGGTAACGAGCAGTACTTC. Protein sequence: CASSLGGSGNEQYF.

The chain is built from TRBV21-1 and TRBJ1-1. TRBV21-1 corresponds to a pseudogene. The CDR3 contains 15 residues. The CDR3 nucleotides read TGTGCCAGCAGATCGGAGGGTAGGGACTACACTGAAGCTTTCTTT. It specifies CASRSEGRDYTEAFF.

The V call is TRBV5-4, the J call TRBJ1-5, with D maybe TRBD1 (5 bases). From germline, CDR1 is SGHNT and CDR2 YYREEE (reference sequence). The CDR3 consists of 13 residues. V gave up 4 bases and J gave up 3 bases, with 8 bases separating them. The DNA of the CDR3 is TGTGCCAGCAGCCGGGACTCCAATCAGCCCCAGCATTTT. Amino acid sequence: CASSRDSNQPQHF.

Only a few counts were recorded for this clone. The rearrangement links TRBV5-1 to TRBJ2-1; perhaps TRBD2 as D (5 bases). The CDR3 spans 13 residues. V lost 0 bases and J 4 bases, leaving 5 bases between the germline ends. Germline CDR1 and CDR2: SGHRS and YFSETQ. The DNA of the CDR3 is TGCGCCAGCAGCTTGGGGGAGTACAATGAGCAGTTCTTC. Residues: CASSLGEYNEQFF.

This chain joins TRBV6-6 and TRBJ2-7; 8 bases match TRBD2. Per germline, CDR1 MNHNY and CDR2 SVGAGI (reference sequence). This CDR3 is 15 amino acids long. V lost 10 bases, J lost 2 bases, and 13 bases stayed unmatched. CDR3 region: CATKRRAGGTYEQYF. The CDR3 DNA reads as TGTGCCACCAAACGGAGGGCGGGAGGTACCTACGAGCAGTACTTC.

The J gene is TRBJ1-5, the V gene TRBV5-1; no firm D call. Trimming shortened V by 0 bases and J by 7 bases, and 11 bases separated the two germline ends. From germline, CDR1 is SGHRS and CDR2 YFSETQ. The CDR3 totals 14 residues. The CDR3 sequence: CASSLAPGYQPQHF. CDR3 sequence (DNA): TGCGCCAGCAGCTTGGCCCCCGGCTACCAGCCCCAGCATTTT.

The chain carries TRBV19 and TRBJ2-5; D is unclear. The last part of the DNA fits TRBJ2-7 better; the J call may be wrong. Germline V gene data show CDR1 as LNHDA and CDR2 as SQIVND (reference sequence). The CDR3 is 16 residues long. The DNA for the CDR3 is TGTGCCAGTAGTAGGGCAGGCTCATCCCTCCTCGGCGAGCAGTACTTC. It yields the protein CASSRAGSSLLGEQYF.

The chain has TRBV18 and TRBJ2-6; 7 nucleotides match TRBD1. V was pared by 3 bases and J by 0 bases, with 2 bases of the junction left unmatched. CDR1 KGHSH and CDR2 LQKENI come from the germline V gene. The CDR3 spans 16 residues. The CDR3 reads CASSPGQVSGANVLTF. In DNA form, the CDR3 reads TGTGCCAGCTCACCCGGACAGGTCTCTGGGGCCAACGTCCTGACTTTC.

This clone was detected only once. This chain connects TRBV10-3 to TRBJ2-7, with a weak D call TRBD1 (6 bases). The CDR3 contains 18 residues. Germline values: CDR1 ENHRY, CDR2 SYGVKD. With 2 bases removed from V and 0 bases from J, the gap between germline ends came to 20 bases. CDR3 sequence reads: CAISEATIRDTLSYEQYF. The CDR3 region has the DNA TGTGCCATCAGTGAGGCGACCATCCGGGACACTCTCTCCTACGAGCAGTACTTC.

This clone was detected only a few times. This chain uses TRBV18 with TRBJ1-5; perhaps TRBD1 as D (6 bases). The CDR3 length is 15 residues. Trimming pared 3 bases from V and 4 bases from J, leaving 13 bases between. Looked up from germline, CDR1 is KGHSH and CDR2 is LQKENI. DNA for the CDR3: TGTGCCAGCTCACCCGGACGGCAGGGGAATCAGCCCCAGCATTTT. Protein sequence: CASSPGRQGNQPQHF.

This clone was seen only a few times. The V and J genes are TRBV27 and TRBJ1-1, with no clear D. The CDR3 is made up of 14 amino acids. Between the trimmed V and J ends, which lost 3 bases and 0 bases, there was a span of 8 bases. Germline V gives CDR1 MNHEY, CDR2 SMNVEV (reference sequence). CDR3 DNA sequence: TGTGCCAGCAGTTTTAGGACGATGAACACTGAAGCTTTCTTT. Translated: CASSFRTMNTEAFF.

This clone occurred a few times. The chain carries TRBV7-8 and TRBJ1-3; D is ambiguous. Trimming stripped 8 bases from V and 2 bases from J, with 10 bases between. Germline V gene lookup returns CDR1 SGHVS and CDR2 FQNEAQ. The CDR3 spans 13 residues. The CDR3 DNA is TGTGCCAGCGGTCCCCGGGCTGGAAACACCATATATTTT. Residues: CASGPRAGNTIYF. The entire variable domain, with the rest obtained from reference TRBV7-8 and TRBJ1-3, is as follows: GAGVSQSPRYKVAKRGQDVALRCDPISGHVSLFWYQQALGQGPEFLTYFQNEAQLDKSGLPSDRFFAERPEGSVSTLKIQRTQQEDSAVYLCASGPRAGNTIYFGEGSWLTVV.

The V and J genes are TRBV19 and TRBJ2-3, with TRBD2 matching over 8 bases. This CDR3 has 18 amino acids. Germline CDR1 and CDR2: LNHDA and SQIVND (reference sequence). The V gene end was trimmed by 5 bases and the J gene end by 0 bases; junction bases not matched to a gene: 13. As DNA, the CDR3 is TGTGCCAGTAGTCGGGGCGAGCGGGAGTGGACTAGCACAGATACGCAGTATTTT. Protein sequence: CASSRGEREWTSTDTQYF.

V is TRBV7-2 and J is TRBJ2-3; no firm D call. The CDR3 totals 15 residues. V lost 3 bases and J 0 bases, leaving 10 bases between the germline ends. The germline V gene encodes CDR1 SGHTA and CDR2 FQGNSA. The CDR3 DNA is TGTGCCAGCAGCTTTCGACGGAGCAGCACAGATACGCAGTATTTT. It specifies CASSFRRSSTDTQYF. Full variable domain (missing parts from reference TRBV7-2 and TRBJ2-3): GAGVSQSPSNKVTEKGKDVELRCDPISGHTALYWYRQSLGQGLEFLIYFQGNSAPDKSGLPSDRFSAERTGGSVSTLTIQRTQQEDSAVYLCASSFRRSSTDTQYFGPGTRLTVL.

This chain connects TRBV5-1 to TRBJ1-1, with unresolved D. With 2 bases removed from V and 3 bases from J, the gap between germline ends came to 5 bases. The CDR3 length is 12 residues. Looked up from germline, CDR1 is SGHRS and CDR2 is YFSETQ. DNA for the CDR3: TGCGCCAGCAGCTTAGGTGACACTGAAGCTTTCTTT. This gives the protein CASSLGDTEAFF.

The chain employs TRBV28 and TRBJ2-5; TRBD1 matches at 8 bases. The assigned J gene may be wrong: the sequence end matches TRBJ2-7 better. CDR3 length: 14 amino acids. Per germline, CDR1 MDHEN and CDR2 SYDVKM. CDR3 in DNA: TGTGCCAGCAGTACCGGGACAGGTGCCTACGAGCAGTACTTC. It encodes CASSTGTGAYEQYF.

The chain employs TRBV7-8 and TRBJ2-5, with 11 bases fitting TRBD2. The CDR3 runs to 16 residues. Germline V gene lookup returns CDR1 SGHVS and CDR2 FQNEAQ. Trimming at V came to 3 bases and at J to 5 bases, leaving 8 bases not matched to a gene. The CDR3 is CASSFIAGGPLETQYF. Here the CDR3 DNA reads TGTGCCAGCAGCTTTATAGCGGGAGGGCCCTTGGAGACCCAGTACTTC.

This clone appeared a single time. The chain employs TRBV9 and TRBJ2-1; 8 bases fit TRBD1. The CDR3 is 15 residues long. Trimming at V came to 5 bases and at J to 1 base, leaving 5 bases not matched to a gene. Germline V gene data show CDR1 as SGDLS and CDR2 as YYNGEE. This chain's CDR3 is CASSLGQGSYNEQFF. The CDR3 DNA reads as TGTGCCAGCAGTCTCGGACAGGGTTCCTACAATGAGCAGTTCTTC.

The chain links TRBV28 to TRBJ2-4; possibly TRBD1 for D (5 bases). The V end lost 6 bases, the J end lost 0 bases, and 12 bases lay between the germline ends. The CDR3 length is 15 residues. From germline, CDR1 is MDHEN and CDR2 SYDVKM. This CDR3 reads CASSSGNLAKNIQYF. DNA of the CDR3: TGTGCCAGCAGCTCAGGGAATCTAGCCAAAAACATTCAGTACTTC.